A single sample gave rise to the 11 T cell receptor beta chains below, sequenced in a study of cytomegalovirus exposure and HLA in healthy donors (dated by TCRdb to 2015 to 2018). The library was built by means of the immunoSEQ multiplex PCR assay. The multiplex PCR relied on a mix of 60 forward primers for TCR Vbeta segments and 13 reverse primers for TCR Jbeta segments. TCRdb obtained this table from immuneACCESS and retained in-frame rearrangements with V and J assigned. These tables miss some clones; where compared with another copy, unresolved V genes account for less than half of the shortfall, and the remainder is unexplained. This sample gives about 190,000 clones in total; 79% of them show up just once. Of the sample, approximately 1.4% falls within the top ten clones. Sequenced sample: PBMCs. The receptor set was obtained from a woman aged 50 to 65 in good health and CMV-seronegative.

This rearrangement joins TRBV5-1 to TRBJ1-2; possibly TRBD1 for D (5 bases). The germline V and J ends were trimmed by 5 bases and 3 bases, with 11 bases remaining between them. The germline gives CDR1 SGHRS, CDR2 YFSETQ. CDR3 length equals 13 residues. CDR3 protein: CASSPDSDYGYTF. CDR3 nucleotides: TGCGCCAGCAGTCCCGACAGTGACTATGGCTACACCTTC.

The V and J genes are TRBV5-1 and TRBJ2-1; D possibly corresponds to TRBD2 (6 bases). The V end was cut by 3 bases, the J end by 6 bases, with 13 bases between. CDR3 length equals 14 residues. CDR1 is SGHRS and CDR2 is YFSETQ in the germline V gene. The CDR3 here is CASSSRTMGNEQFF. DNA of the CDR3: TGCGCCAGCAGCTCTAGGACTATGGGCAATGAGCAGTTCTTC.

The chain recombines TRBV11-2 with TRBJ1-1; 11 bases are a match to TRBD1. There are 17 residues in the CDR3. Losses at the gene ends were 5 bases for V and 2 bases for J; bases not matched to a gene: 10. Germline V gene lookup returns CDR1 SGHAT and CDR2 FQNNGV. The CDR3 loop is CASSTGQGGFENTEAFF. CDR3 DNA sequence: TGTGCCAGCAGCACGGGACAGGGGGGTTTTGAAAACACTGAAGCTTTCTTT.

The chain links TRBV5-1 to TRBJ2-2; 10 bases fit TRBD2. Trimming at V came to 0 bases and at J to 6 bases, leaving 8 bases not matched to a gene. Germline V gives CDR1 SGHRS, CDR2 YFSETQ. This CDR3 has 17 residues. CDR3 amino acids: CASSLASLAGESGELFF. Here the CDR3 DNA reads TGCGCCAGCAGCTTGGCCTCCCTAGCGGGAGAATCCGGGGAGCTGTTTTTT.

CDR3 in DNA: TGTGCCATCAGTGATATACAACAGGGACCCAATGAGCAGTTCTTC. Its protein product is CAISDIQQGPNEQFF. The chain couples TRBV10-3 to TRBJ2-1; perhaps TRBD1 as D (6 bases). The V gene's germline CDR1 is ENHRY and CDR2 SYGVKD. The CDR3 has 15 residues. Trimming removed 3 bases from V and 6 bases from J, with 15 bases in between.

V gene TRBV11-2 combines with J gene TRBJ2-1; 8 positions agree with TRBD2. CDR3 size: 16 residues. Unmatched junction bases numbered 10, after V lost 1 base and J lost 8 bases. In germline, CDR1 is SGHAT, CDR2 FQNNGV. DNA for the CDR3: TGTGCCAGCAGCTTAGCGGTTAGCCTAGCGGGCGATGAGCAGTTCTTC. Its translation: CASSLAVSLAGDEQFF.

The genes are TRBV11-2 and TRBJ2-7, with 7 nucleotides matching TRBD2. There are 15 residues in the CDR3. The germline gives CDR1 SGHAT, CDR2 FQNNGV. Trimming removed 4 bases from V and 2 bases from J; junction bases left unmatched: 8. The CDR3 protein is CASSWGGWGAYEQYF. The CDR3 coding sequence is TGTGCCAGCAGCTGGGGGGGGTGGGGGGCCTACGAGCAGTACTTC.

The chain recombines TRBV10-3 with TRBJ2-1, with TRBD2 as a possible D gene (7 bases). CDR1 is ENHRY and CDR2 is SYGVKD in the germline V gene. The CDR3 has 16 residues. V was trimmed by 0 bases and J by 0 bases, leaving 9 bases between them. The chain's CDR3 is CAISESRGGSYNEQFF. For the CDR3, the DNA is TGTGCCATCAGTGAGTCAAGGGGGGGCTCCTACAATGAGCAGTTCTTC.

In its sample, this clone was seen a few times. The chain employs TRBV4-3 and TRBJ2-2; tentative D call: TRBD1 (5 bases). Germline lookup yields CDR1 LGHNA and CDR2 YSLEER. The CDR3 totals 15 residues. V shed 0 bases and J shed 6 bases, with 11 bases lying between them. The CDR3 reads CASSQDRGFSGELFF. The CDR3 DNA reads TGCGCCAGCAGCCAAGATAGGGGTTTTTCCGGGGAGCTGTTTTTT.

This rearrangement joins TRBV7-3 to TRBJ1-2; TRBD1 aligns across 9 bases. CDR3 length: 15 amino acids. Losses at the gene ends were 3 bases for V and 4 bases for J; bases not matched to a gene: 6. CDR1 and CDR2 (germline): SGHTA, FQGTGA. The CDR3 region has the DNA TGTGCCAGCAGCTTCTCCGGGACAGGGACCTATGGCTACACCTTC. Translating it yields CASSFSGTGTYGYTF.

This chain connects TRBV10-3 to TRBJ2-1; no definite D call. The CDR3 extends over 11 amino acids. Per germline, CDR1 ENHRY and CDR2 SYGVKD. V shed 3 bases and J shed 8 bases, with 5 bases lying between them. The CDR3 coding sequence is TGTGCCATCAGTGATCGGGATGAGCAGTTCTTC. Its protein is CAISDRDEQFF.